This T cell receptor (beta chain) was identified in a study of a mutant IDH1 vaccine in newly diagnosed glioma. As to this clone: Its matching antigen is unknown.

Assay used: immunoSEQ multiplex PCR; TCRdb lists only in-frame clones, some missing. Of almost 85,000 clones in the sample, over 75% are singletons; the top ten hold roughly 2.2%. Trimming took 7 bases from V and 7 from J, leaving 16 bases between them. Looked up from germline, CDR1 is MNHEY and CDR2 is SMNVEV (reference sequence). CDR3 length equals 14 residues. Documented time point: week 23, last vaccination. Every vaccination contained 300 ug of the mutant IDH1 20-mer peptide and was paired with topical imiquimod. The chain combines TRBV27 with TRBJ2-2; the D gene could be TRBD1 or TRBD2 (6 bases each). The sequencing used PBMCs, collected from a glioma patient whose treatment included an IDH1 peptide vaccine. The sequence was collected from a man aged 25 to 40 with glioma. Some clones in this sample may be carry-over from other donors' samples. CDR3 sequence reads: CASMRAGEVGELFF. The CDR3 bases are TGTGCCAGCATGCGGGCAGGGGAGGTCGGGGAGCTGTTTTTT.